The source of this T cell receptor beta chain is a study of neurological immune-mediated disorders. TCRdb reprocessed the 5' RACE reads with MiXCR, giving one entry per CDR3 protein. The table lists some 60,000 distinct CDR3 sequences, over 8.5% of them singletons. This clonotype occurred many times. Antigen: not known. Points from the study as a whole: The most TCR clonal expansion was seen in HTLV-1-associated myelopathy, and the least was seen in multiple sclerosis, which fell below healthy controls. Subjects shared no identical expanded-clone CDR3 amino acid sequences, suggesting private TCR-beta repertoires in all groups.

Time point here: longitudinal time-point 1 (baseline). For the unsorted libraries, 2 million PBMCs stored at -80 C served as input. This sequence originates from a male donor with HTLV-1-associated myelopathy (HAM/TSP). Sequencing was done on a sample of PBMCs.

The CDR3 DNA reads TGTGCCAGCAGCTTGGAGGAGGGAAGACGGTCCTACACCTTC. It is translated as CASSLEEGRRSYTF. The chain joins TRBV5-5 to TRBJ1-2; no clear D. This CDR3 is 14 amino acids long. Germline lookup yields CDR1 SGHKS and CDR2 YYEKEE (reference sequence). The ends were cut back, 0 bases at V and 10 bases at J, with 16 bases in the middle.